This passage covers 5 T cell receptor beta chains from one sample sequenced in a study of blood T cell repertoires in COVID-19. Repertoires were generated with immunoSEQ multiplex PCR, while TCRdb's copy carries only in-frame clones and drops some. Of about 140,000 clones listed, approximately 80% were seen once; the top ten hold 1.5% to 2%. Sequenced input: peripheral blood. Source of these receptors: a human donor in a cohort sampled during active COVID-19.

A single count supports this clone. V gene TRBV7-2 combines with J gene TRBJ2-5, with D possibly TRBD1 on 5 matching bases. Per germline, CDR1 SGHTA and CDR2 FQGNSA. The CDR3 is 14 amino acids. The V and J ends lost 2 bases and 1 base respectively, with 8 bases between them. The CDR3 loop reads CASSLRQGQETQYF. The CDR3 DNA reads as TGTGCCAGCAGCTTACGGCAGGGCCAAGAGACCCAGTACTTC.

The gene calls are TRBV7-2 and TRBJ2-1; 10 nucleotides agree with TRBD1. The length of the CDR3 is 16 residues. Trimming at V came to 5 bases and at J to 7 bases, leaving 11 bases not matched to a gene. The V gene's germline CDR1 is SGHTA and CDR2 FQGNSA. The CDR3 DNA follows: TGTGCCAGCAGCCGGGTGGACAGGGGGACGGGAAATGAGCAGTTCTTC. Amino acid sequence: CASSRVDRGTGNEQFF.

This chain links TRBV13 with TRBJ2-6; D not certain. Germline lookup yields CDR1 PRHDT and CDR2 FYEKMQ (reference sequence). Trimming shortened V by 1 base and J by 8 bases, and 3 bases separated the two germline ends. CDR3 length equals 12 residues. CDR3 region: CASSLVSNVLTF. CDR3 DNA sequence: TGTGCCAGCAGCTTAGTATCCAACGTCCTGACTTTC.

The chain has TRBV7-9 and TRBJ1-2; 8 bases are shared with TRBD1. V lost 5 bases and J lost 3; bases outside the gene matches: 8. Germline CDR1 is SEHNR and CDR2 is FQNEAQ (reference sequence). The CDR3 spans 15 residues. DNA for the CDR3: TGTGCCAGCAGCACACGGGACAGGCAGTACTATGGCTACACCTTC. Translated: CASSTRDRQYYGYTF.

This chain links TRBV28 with TRBJ2-7, with 7 bases matching TRBD1. J gave up 4 bases and V 4 bases, and 7 bases lay outside the gene matches. Germline CDR1 reads MDHEN; CDR2 reads SYDVKM. There are 14 residues in the CDR3. This CDR3 reads CASSSNRGLYEQYF. Written as DNA, the CDR3 is TGTGCCAGCAGTTCTAACAGGGGTTTATACGAGCAGTACTTC.